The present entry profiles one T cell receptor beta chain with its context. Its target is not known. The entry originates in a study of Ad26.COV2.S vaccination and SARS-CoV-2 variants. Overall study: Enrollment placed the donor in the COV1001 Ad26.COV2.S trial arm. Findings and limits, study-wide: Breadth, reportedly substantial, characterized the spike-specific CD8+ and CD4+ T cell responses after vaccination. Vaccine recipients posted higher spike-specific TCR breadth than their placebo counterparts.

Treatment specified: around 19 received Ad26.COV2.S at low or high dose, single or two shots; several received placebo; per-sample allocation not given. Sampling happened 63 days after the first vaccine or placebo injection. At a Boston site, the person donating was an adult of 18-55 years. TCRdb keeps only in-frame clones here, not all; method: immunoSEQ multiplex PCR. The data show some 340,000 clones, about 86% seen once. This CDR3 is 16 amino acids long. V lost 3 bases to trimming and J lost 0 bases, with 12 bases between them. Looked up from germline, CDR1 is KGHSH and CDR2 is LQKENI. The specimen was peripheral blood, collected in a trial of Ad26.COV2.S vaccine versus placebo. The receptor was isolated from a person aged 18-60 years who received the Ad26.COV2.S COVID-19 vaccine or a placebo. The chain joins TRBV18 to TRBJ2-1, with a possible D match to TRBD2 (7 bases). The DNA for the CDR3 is TGTGCCAGCTCACCCGGGGCGGGGGCCTCCTACAATGAGCAGTTCTTC. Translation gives CASSPGAGASYNEQFF.